The entry below gives a single T cell receptor beta chain sequence along with its context. No antigen is known for it. The input lacks base qualities; no much larger clone sits a single base away. Genomic DNA was extracted from sorted cells for sequencing of the TCRbeta CDR3 region. TCRbeta CDR3 regions were sequenced using the immunoSEQ Assay. TCRdb provides this immuneACCESS table in a form limited to in-frame rearrangements. Some clones are lacking; in checked studies, under half of them reflect an unresolved V gene, and why the rest are absent is not known. This sample gives 30,000 to 40,000 clones in total; roughly 87% of them show up just once. 8.5% to 9.5% of the sample is in the top ten clones. These data are taken from a study of OX40 agonist ivuxolimab in advanced cancers. Regarding the study in general: Ivuxolimab, which targeted the costimulatory receptor OX40 (CD134), was an agonistic, fully human IgG2 monoclonal antibody. Partial responses were achieved by three dose-escalation patients, of whom one had hepatocellular carcinoma and two had cutaneous melanoma. In the dose-escalation cohort, roughly 82% of patients were male, and the mean age was 60 years with a range of roughly 20 to 85. The monotherapy dose-escalation portion (N = 52 patients) of the phase I ivuxolimab trial is reported in the paper. Intravenous ivuxolimab was administered to patients every 2 weeks at six dose levels: 0.01, 0.1, 0.3, 1.5, 3 and 10 mg/kg. Peripheral TCRbeta sequencing was intended to test whether TCR sequence diversity was altered and clonal T-cell expansion was caused by ivuxolimab. Patients were allowed to have had prior anti-PD-1, anti-PD-L1 or anti-CTLA-4 therapy, and approximately 39% of the dose-escalation patients had been treated with checkpoint inhibitors. Among the 50 to 55 dose-escalation patients, around 20 had hepatocellular carcinoma, roughly 15 melanoma, 9 renal cell carcinoma and 9 head and neck cancer.

V is shortened by 7 bases, J by 7 bases, and the region joining them spans 17 bases. CDR1 SGHAT and CDR2 FQNNGV are derived from the germline V gene. Measured from the cysteine to the phenylalanine, the CDR3 is 14 residues long. The sequence is cut down to CDR3 DNA, 42 bases in frame from base 1. Results the study describes overall, beyond this receptor: Antigen specificity was not determined for the clonally expanded peripheral T cells. Low levels of normalized T-cell clonal expansion were also shown by some nonresponding patients. Partial responders in the 0.1-3.0 mg/kg groups had among the lowest normalized peripheral clonal expansion, especially among CD8+ T cells. On average, CD8+ T cells showed more expanded clones than CD4+ T cells after ivuxolimab. Clonal expansion of both CD4+ and CD8+ blood T cells was observed from baseline to week 6 at doses 0.1 to 3.0 mg/kg.

The trial excluded patients who had a history of autoimmune disease or were on systemic immunosuppression. In every dose cohort, peripheral blood was drawn for TCR sequencing at baseline, cycle 4 day 1, and cycle 7 day 1. Samples were obtained from an open-label, multicenter, first-in-human phase I dose-escalation trial of ivuxolimab. The trial enrolled adults with locally advanced or metastatic head and neck squamous cell, hepatocellular, melanoma or renal cell carcinoma. Before TCR sequencing, CD4+ T cells and CD8+ T cells were sorted from peripheral blood as separate populations. The source of this sequence is an adult with an advanced solid tumor such as melanoma, head and neck, liver or kidney cancer. This sample comprised CD4+ or CD8+ T cells sorted from blood, obtained in a trial of the OX40 agonist ivuxolimab. The V gene is TRBV11-2 and the J gene is TRBJ2-1; the best D guess is TRBD2, with 6 bases matching. The DNA reads as follows: TGTGCCAGCACCTTTCGGGAGCCCTTGAATGAGCAGTTCTTC. Translated, it reads CASTFREPLNEQFF.